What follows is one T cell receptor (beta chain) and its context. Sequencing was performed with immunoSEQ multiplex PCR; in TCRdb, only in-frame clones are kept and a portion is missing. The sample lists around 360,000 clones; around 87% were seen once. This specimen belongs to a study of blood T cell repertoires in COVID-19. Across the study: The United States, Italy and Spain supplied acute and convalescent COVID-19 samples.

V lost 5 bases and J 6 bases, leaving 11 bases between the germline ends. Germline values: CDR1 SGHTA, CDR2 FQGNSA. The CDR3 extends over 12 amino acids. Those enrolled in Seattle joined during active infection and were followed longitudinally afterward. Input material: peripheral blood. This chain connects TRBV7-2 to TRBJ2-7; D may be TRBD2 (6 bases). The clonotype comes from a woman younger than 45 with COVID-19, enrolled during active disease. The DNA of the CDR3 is TGTGCCAGCAGCCCCGGGGGTCCCGAGCAGTACTTC. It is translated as CASSPGGPEQYF.